The entry below describes one T cell receptor (beta chain). Its antigen remains unknown. These data are taken from a study of identical twins. General study findings and limits: Models, which agreed with sharing between unrelated individuals, nonetheless underestimated the out-of-frame TCR alpha sharing seen in monozygotic twins.

This CDR3 is 18 amino acids long. Germline V gives CDR1 MDHEN, CDR2 SYDVKM. The J segment lost 3 bases and the V segment lost 5 bases, leaving 18 bases of the junction unmatched. TCRdb independently ran MiXCR on the 5' RACE reads; one entry per CDR3 protein. The sample shows some 200,000 distinct CDR3 sequences, 7.5% of them seen only once. The same data also contributed to another study, on yellow fever vaccine responses in identical twins.

The rearrangement joins TRBV28 to TRBJ2-7, with 8 bases fitting TRBD1. The sequenced sample was memory (CD45RO+) T cells sorted from blood. The origin of this receptor is a woman in her late teens or twenties in good health. In nucleotides, the CDR3 is TGTGCCAGCAGTCCTCTTACGGGAACGGGACAGGTCTGCTACGAGCAGTACTTC. It yields the protein CASSPLTGTGQVCYEQYF.